A selection of T cell receptor beta chains follows, all from one sample in a study of cytomegalovirus exposure and HLA in healthy donors. TCRdb keeps only in-frame clones here, not all; method: immunoSEQ multiplex PCR. The sample lists approximately 120,000 clones, 88% seen once, with about 2% in the top ten. Material: PBMCs. These receptors were collected from a woman younger than 35 in good health and CMV-seronegative. CDR3s include the opening cysteine and the closing phenylalanine or tryptophan. Fields, in order: J gene, clone size, D gene, V gene, CDR3 protein, CDR3 DNA. A D gene is named only where the DNA matches it firmly. Size tells how often a clone was seen (once, few, many) or the class of an expanded clone, and some rows leave it out.

TRBJ2-7	.	.	TRBV5-1	CASSFPDGDEQYF	TGCGCCAGCAGCTTCCCGGACGGGGACGAGCAGTACTTC
TRBJ1-5	.	.	TRBV27	CASSLAGGQPQHF	TGTGCCAGCAGTTTGGCGGGGGGTCAGCCCCAGCATTTT
TRBJ1-2	.	.	TRBV28	CASSFQGLGGYTF	TGTGCCAGCAGTTTCCAGGGTCTGGGTGGCTACACCTTC
TRBJ1-1	.	.	TRBV19	CASFDGVNTEAFF	TGTGCCAGCTTCGACGGAGTGAACACTGAAGCTTTCTTT
TRBJ2-3	once	.	TRBV5-1	CASSLDSVTDTQYF	TGCGCCAGCAGCTTGGATTCGGTCACAGATACGCAGTATTTT
TRBJ1-4	.	.	TRBV7-9	CASSSPGLIGKKLFF	TGTGCCAGCAGCTCACCGGGTCTCATTGGAAAAAAACTGTTTTTT
TRBJ2-5	.	.	TRBV11-1	CASSLGTAKETQYF	TGTGCCAGCAGCTTAGGGACAGCAAAAGAGACCCAGTACTTC
TRBJ1-3	.	.	TRBV6-5	CASSYDEGGNTIYF	TGTGCCAGCAGTTACGACGAGGGAGGAAACACCATATATTTT
TRBJ1-1	.	.	TRBV4-3	CASSQGFLGVPEAFF	TGCGCCAGCAGCCAAGGGTTTCTAGGTGTCCCTGAAGCTTTCTTT
TRBJ2-5	.	.	TRBV10-3	CAIKGDKETQYF	TGTGCCATCAAGGGAGACAAAGAGACCCAGTACTTC
TRBJ2-7	.	TRBD1	TRBV5-1	CASRPPGQAYEQYF	TGCGCCAGCAGACCTCCGGGACAGGCCTACGAGCAGTACTTC
TRBJ2-7	.	.	TRBV5-6	CASSGQDSRVYYEQYF	TGTGCCAGCAGCGGACAAGACTCGCGAGTCTACTACGAGCAGTACTTC
TRBJ2-1	.	TRBD2	TRBV18	CASSPSAGAYNEQFF	TGTGCCAGCTCACCATCAGCGGGAGCCTACAATGAGCAGTTCTTC
TRBJ2-7	.	TRBD1	TRBV5-1	CASSRSGQGRAYEQYF	TGCGCCAGCAGCCGTTCCGGACAGGGACGGGCTTACGAGCAGTACTTC
TRBJ2-1	.	.	TRBV6-5	CASSYSWEAGDEQFF	TGTGCCAGCAGTTACTCTTGGGAGGCCGGCGATGAGCAGTTCTTC
TRBJ1-5	once	.	TRBV28	CASSPIYRDLQPQHF	TGTGCCAGCAGTCCGATCTACAGGGATCTGCAGCCCCAGCATTTT
TRBJ2-5	.	TRBD2	TRBV2	CASSLAGVETQYF	TGTGCCAGCAGCCTAGCGGGGGTGGAGACCCAGTACTTC
TRBJ1-2	few	.	TRBV29-1	CSISPETYGYTF	TGCAGCATAAGTCCAGAAACCTATGGCTACACCTTC
TRBJ2-1	.	TRBD2	TRBV11-2	CASSLDIVLAGYNEQFF	TGTGCCAGCAGCTTAGATATTGTACTAGCGGGGTACAATGAGCAGTTCTTC
TRBJ1-2	.	.	TRBV4-2	CASSQEAGYTF	TGTGCCAGCAGCCAAGAAGCGGGCTACACCTTC
TRBJ1-2	.	.	TRBV19	CASTAGYGYTF	TGTGCCAGTACCGCAGGGTATGGCTACACCTTC
TRBJ2-7	.	.	TRBV27	CASSFQGLNEQYF	TGTGCCAGCAGTTTCCAGGGGCTCAACGAGCAGTACTTC
TRBJ2-7	.	TRBD1	TRBV7-9	CASSRRQGHSGYEQYF	TGTGCCAGCAGCCGTCGACAGGGGCATTCGGGTTACGAGCAGTACTTC
TRBJ2-1	.	TRBD2	TRBV4-2	CASSQDVAGGDSYNEQFF	TGTGCCAGCAGCCAAGATGTGGCGGGGGGCGACTCCTACAATGAGCAGTTCTTC
TRBJ1-2	.	.	TRBV7-8	CASSLSGLYGYTF	TGTGCCAGCAGCTTGAGCGGTCTCTATGGCTACACCTTC
TRBJ2-7	.	TRBD1	TRBV19	CASGQGWYEQYF	TGTGCCAGTGGACAGGGTTGGTACGAGCAGTACTTC
TRBJ2-5	.	.	TRBV5-4	CASSFQGKETQYF	TGTGCCAGCAGTTTCCAGGGAAAGGAGACCCAGTACTTC
TRBJ2-3	once	.	TRBV30	CAWSVELLDTQYF	TGTGCCTGGAGTGTAGAACTGTTAGATACGCAGTATTTT
TRBJ2-7	.	.	TRBV6-5	CASSYSAGANYEQYF	TGTGCCAGCAGTTACTCGGCGGGGGCGAATTACGAGCAGTACTTC
TRBJ2-7	.	.	TRBV7-3	CASSYTKREPPYEQYF	TGTGCCAGCAGCTACACCAAAAGGGAGCCCCCCTACGAGCAGTACTTC
TRBJ2-1	.	TRBD2	TRBV7-2	CASSQRPGGGARGEQFF	TGTGCCAGCAGCCAGCGCCCCGGCGGGGGGGCCAGGGGTGAGCAGTTCTTC
TRBJ2-3	.	TRBD2	TRBV5-1	CASSLVPLGSGGAADTQYF	TGCGCCAGCAGCTTGGTCCCCCTTGGTAGCGGGGGGGCCGCAGATACGCAGTATTTT
TRBJ2-7	.	.	TRBV27	CASSLWDTPYEQYF	TGTGCCAGCAGTTTATGGGACACACCCTACGAGCAGTACTTC
TRBJ1-2	.	.	TRBV29-1	CSVVDGYTF	TGCAGCGTTGTCGATGGCTACACCTTC
TRBJ1-1	.	.	TRBV6-4	CANINREMAFF	TGTGCCAATATAAACAGGGAGATGGCTTTCTTT
TRBJ2-3	.	TRBD2	TRBV6-6	CASSRSASGPDTQYF	TGTGCCAGCAGCCGGTCGGCTAGCGGCCCGGATACGCAGTATTTT
TRBJ2-1	.	.	TRBV10-3	CAISESVQGRDEQFF	TGTGCCATCAGTGAGTCTGTCCAGGGTAGGGATGAGCAGTTCTTC
TRBJ2-1	.	.	TRBV27	CASSFGGASYNEQFF	TGTGCCAGCAGTTTTGGCGGTGCGTCCTACAATGAGCAGTTCTTC
TRBJ2-1	.	.	TRBV5-4	CASSPGGGVVGDEQFF	TGTGCCAGCAGCCCGGGGGGCGGGGTGGTCGGGGATGAGCAGTTCTTC
TRBJ1-2	.	.	TRBV7-6	CASSLRALGYGYTF	TGTGCCAGCAGCCTGAGGGCCCTGGGCTATGGCTACACCTTC